Listed below are T cell receptor beta chains from one sample, sequenced in a study of T cell responses to AZD1222 COVID-19 vaccine. Assay used: immunoSEQ multiplex PCR; TCRdb lists only in-frame clones, some missing. This sample has roughly 120,000 clones, with around 88% found just once. Here the sequenced sample was peripheral blood, taken on day 0 of AZD1222 vaccination. All receptors derive from an adult in good health. CDR3s include the opening cysteine and the closing phenylalanine or tryptophan. A D gene is named only where the DNA matches it firmly. Some rows mark clone size as missing; the rest say once, few, many or name a class of expanded clone.

j_call,d_call,clone_size,v_call,cdr3_nt,cdr3_aa
TRBJ1-1,-,-,TRBV6-5,TGTGCCAGCAGCGACTCACGGGGGAACACTGAAGCTTTCTTT,CASSDSRGNTEAFF
TRBJ2-2,TRBD2,-,TRBV9,TGTGCCAGCAGCCGCGGGGGGTACAGCGGGGAGCTGTTTTTT,CASSRGGYSGELFF
TRBJ1-2,TRBD1,-,TRBV2,TGTGCCAGCAGTGCAGGACAGGGGGCTGTTGGCTACACCTTC,CASSAGQGAVGYTF
TRBJ2-1,-,-,TRBV12-3/TRBV12-4,TGTGCCAGCAGTTTTCAAGGGGTCGATGAGCAGTTCTTC,CASSFQGVDEQFF
TRBJ2-1,TRBD2,-,TRBV3-1/TRBV3-2,TGTGCCAGCAGCCCCCGTGCTAGCGGTGCCTACAATGAGCAGTTCTTC,CASSPRASGAYNEQFF
TRBJ1-5,-,-,TRBV28,TGTGCCAGCAGTTTATTCAATCAGCCCCAGCATTTT,CASSLFNQPQHF
TRBJ2-5,-,-,TRBV9,TGTGCCAGCAGCGTAGGGGATCCTAGAGGAGAGACCCAGTACTTC,CASSVGDPRGETQYF
TRBJ1-5,-,-,TRBV19,TGTGCCAGTGACCTCCAAGGGGGCAATCAGCCCCAGCATTTT,CASDLQGGNQPQHF
TRBJ2-3,TRBD2,-,TRBV7-7,TGTGCTAGCAGCTTAGGTAGCGGGGGGGCGGATACGCAGTATTTT,CASSLGSGGADTQYF
TRBJ2-7,-,-,TRBV28,TGTGCCAGCACCAGCAGCCAGGGTTGGACCTACGAGCAGTACTTC,CASTSSQGWTYEQYF
TRBJ1-2,-,-,TRBV4-3,TGCGCCAGCAGCCAAGAGCCGACCGGGTTGGGCTATGGCTACACCTTC,CASSQEPTGLGYGYTF
TRBJ1-1,-,once,TRBV18,TGTGCCAGCTCACCATCTACAGTGGGGGGCACTGAAGCTTTCTTT,CASSPSTVGGTEAFF
TRBJ2-1,TRBD1,-,TRBV4-2,TGTGCCAGCAGGCAAGGTCGGGACAGAACCCTACATGAGCAGTTCTTC,CASRQGRDRTLHEQFF
TRBJ1-5,TRBD1,once,TRBV5-4,TGTGCCAGCAGCGCGGGACAGGGGGCGGATCAGCCCCAGCATTTT,CASSAGQGADQPQHF
TRBJ1-2,-,-,TRBV7-8,TGTGCCAGCAGCTTAGTACAGGAGGGGTATGGCTACACCTTC,CASSLVQEGYGYTF
TRBJ1-1,-,-,TRBV5-6,TGTGCCAGCAGCTTCTCGCAGCTCGACAGGATGAACACTGAAGCTTTCTTT,CASSFSQLDRMNTEAFF
TRBJ1-4,-,-,TRBV29-1,TGCAGCGTTCTGACAGGATCAACTAATGAAAAACTGTTTTTT,CSVLTGSTNEKLFF
TRBJ1-5,-,once,TRBV2,TGTGCCAGCGTTGGGGAGGAATCTCAGCCCCAGCATTTT,CASVGEESQPQHF
TRBJ2-7,TRBD1,-,TRBV5-1,TGCGCCAGCAGCGAGGGACAGAGTCCCTCCTACGAGCAGTACTTC,CASSEGQSPSYEQYF
TRBJ2-7,-,-,TRBV4-1,TGCGCCAGCAGCCAAGGGTTTGAGACTTCCTACGAGCAGTACTTC,CASSQGFETSYEQYF
TRBJ1-6,-,medium-sized,TRBV6-2/TRBV6-3,TGTGCCAGCAGTTACGACCCAGGGAGGGTTTCACCCCTCCACTTT,CASSYDPGRVSPLHF
TRBJ1-2,-,-,TRBV6-5,TGTGCCAGCAGTTACTCGACTGGGGGGCCTGGCTACACCTTC,CASSYSTGGPGYTF
TRBJ2-1,TRBD1,-,TRBV5-1,TGCGCCAGCAGCTTGGATACAGGGGGCAATGAGCAGTTCTTC,CASSLDTGGNEQFF
TRBJ2-3,TRBD1,-,TRBV13,TGTGCCAGCAGCCGACGACAGGGCGGTTCAACAGATACGCAGTATTTT,CASSRRQGGSTDTQYF
TRBJ2-5,-,-,TRBV20-1,TGCAGTGCTAGACAGAAAGAGACCCAGTACTTC,CSARQKETQYF
TRBJ2-7,-,-,TRBV5-4,TGTGCCAGCAGCCCCCGGGTGGGGGAAGAGCAGTACTTC,CASSPRVGEEQYF
TRBJ1-5,-,few,TRBV6-5,TGTGCCAGCAGTACCGACGAAATGCAGCCCCAGCATTTT,CASSTDEMQPQHF
TRBJ1-2,TRBD1,-,TRBV4-2,TGTGCCAGCAGTGCCAACAGGGGAGATGGCTACACCTTC,CASSANRGDGYTF
TRBJ2-3,TRBD2,-,TRBV4-2,TGTGCCAGCAGCCAGGGTCCACGGACTAGCGGGGGAACAGATACGCAGTATTTT,CASSQGPRTSGGTDTQYF
TRBJ1-5,-,-,TRBV28,TGTGCCAGCAGTTGGTTGCAGGCCAATCAGCCCCAGCATTTT,CASSWLQANQPQHF
TRBJ2-5,TRBD1,once,TRBV5-1,TGCGCCAGCAGCTTGGGACAGGGCCTCCAAGAGACCCAGTACTTC,CASSLGQGLQETQYF
TRBJ1-1,-,once,TRBV19,TGTGCCAGTAGTATAGATGGCGGAGTGAACACTGAAGCTTTCTTT,CASSIDGGVNTEAFF